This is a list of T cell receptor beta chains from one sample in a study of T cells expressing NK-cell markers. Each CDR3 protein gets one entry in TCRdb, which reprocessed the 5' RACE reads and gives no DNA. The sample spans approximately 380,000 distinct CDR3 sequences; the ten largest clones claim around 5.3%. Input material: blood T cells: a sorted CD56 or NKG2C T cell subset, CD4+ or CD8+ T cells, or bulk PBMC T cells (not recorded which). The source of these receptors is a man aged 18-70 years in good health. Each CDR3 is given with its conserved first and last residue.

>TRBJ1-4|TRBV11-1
CASSAEGQLATNEKLFF
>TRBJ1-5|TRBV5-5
CASSVVSASNQPQHF
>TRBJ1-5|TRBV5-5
CASSLTGLGNQPQHF
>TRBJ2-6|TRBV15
CATSTDRGRFQFSGANVLTF
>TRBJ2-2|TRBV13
CASSMDGNTGELFF
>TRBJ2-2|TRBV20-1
CSARDRTATGELFF
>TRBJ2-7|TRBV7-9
CASSLAGSEQYF
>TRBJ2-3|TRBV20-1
CSARDYADGTQYF
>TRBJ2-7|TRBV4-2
CASSHAIAGGRYEQYF
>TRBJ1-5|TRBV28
CASSPSGTGGSMGHF
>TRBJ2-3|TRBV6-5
CASSTIAGSTDTQYF
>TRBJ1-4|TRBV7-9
CASSYATGTGEKLFF
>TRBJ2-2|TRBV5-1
CASSLSTANTGELFF
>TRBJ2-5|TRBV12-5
CASGLLQGPTQETQYF
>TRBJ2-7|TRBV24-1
CATSDPQRVGIDEQYF
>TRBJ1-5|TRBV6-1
CASSRTVGTQPQHF
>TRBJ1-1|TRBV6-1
CASIQEGNTPSEAFF
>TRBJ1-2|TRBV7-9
CASSVFPGPGTYTF
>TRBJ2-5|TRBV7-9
CASSIATSGGKETQYF
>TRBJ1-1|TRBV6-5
CASSYIGGELNTEAFF
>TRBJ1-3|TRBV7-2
CASSFGTASGNTIYF
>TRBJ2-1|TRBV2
CASSELTALNEQFF
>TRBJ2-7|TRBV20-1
CSARDSSYSYEQYF
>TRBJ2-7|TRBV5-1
CASSSTLGQGAWSYEQYF
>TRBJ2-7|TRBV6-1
CASGRVAGTLGEQYF
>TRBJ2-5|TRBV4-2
CASSQGLAGPSGAQYF
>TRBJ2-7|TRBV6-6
CASTRQGWYEQYF
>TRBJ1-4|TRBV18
CASSVRTNEKLFF
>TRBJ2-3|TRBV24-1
CATSEGGRSTDTQYF
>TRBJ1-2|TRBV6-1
CASSEAVRGVGYTF
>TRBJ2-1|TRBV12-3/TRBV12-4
CASSSGQGAGQFF
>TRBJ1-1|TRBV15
CATSRKAVTEAFF
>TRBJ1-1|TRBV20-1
CSAINRNTEAFF
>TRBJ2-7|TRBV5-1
CASSLEGRPIIYEQYF